This T cell receptor (beta chain) was observed in a study of T cell clonotyping in hematopoietic cell transplantation. The study, taken as a whole, reports: Few recipient clonotypes overlapped donors; over 95% were de novo at given depth. After transplant, recipient diversity fell while pathologically expanded clonotypes grew through day 180.

Concerning this clone itself: Antigen: not known.

Germline loops: CDR1 SGHRS, CDR2 YFSETQ. CDR3 length: 15 amino acids. Losses at the gene ends were 4 bases for V and 2 bases for J; bases not matched to a gene: 3. Assay used: immunoSEQ multiplex PCR; TCRdb lists only in-frame clones, some missing. The sample includes 10,000 to 15,000 clones, around 90% of them seen just once. Sequencing was carried out using peripheral blood mononuclear cells. The clonotype originates from a man aged 30 to 45 in good health. Some clones in this sample may be carry-over from other donors' samples. The chain combines TRBV5-1 with TRBJ2-6; 7 positions agree with TRBD1. The CDR3 sequence is CASSRDRAGANVLTF. CDR3 sequence (DNA): TGCGCCAGCAGCCGTGACAGGGCTGGGGCCAACGTCCTGACTTTC.